The subject of this entry is one TCR beta chain. Per the original methods: Reference gene primer amplification gave nucleated cell count estimates. Libraries were prepared by immunoSEQ multiplex PCR; TCRdb keeps only in-frame clonotypes and omits some of them. V, J and clone size are those of that table, while D and trimming were read from the DNA. The sample yields roughly 180,000 clones, 70% to 90% seen once. The data stem from a study of blood T cell repertoires in COVID-19. About the study: Samples of COVID-19 (acute and convalescent) were obtained from the United States, Italy and Spain. In each case, the material was cDNA or gDNA derived from T cells, B-cell-depleted T cells, or PBMCs.

The germline gives CDR1 SGHRS, CDR2 YFSETQ. V was shortened by 6 bases and J by 3 bases, with 27 bases between the two germline ends. The CDR3 consists of 18 residues. Sample: peripheral blood. This sequence originates from a man between 65 and 85 years old with active or convalescent COVID-19. This chain joins TRBV5-1 and TRBJ1-2, with a weak D call TRBD1 (6 bases). This CDR3 reads CASTLLSPGDGGYYGYTF. CDR3 nucleotides: TGCGCCAGCACTTTGTTATCTCCAGGGGACGGCGGATACTATGGCTACACCTTC.